This T cell receptor beta chain came from a study of blood T cell repertoires in COVID-19. By sample share, this clone is medium-sized (0.01 to 0.1%). The V and J ends lost 0 bases and 2 bases, in that order; junction bases with no gene match: 3. Per the germline V gene, CDR1 is MNHEY and CDR2 is SVGEGT. CDR3 length: 15 residues. Some clones are missing from TCRdb's copy, which holds only in-frame ones; the method was immunoSEQ multiplex PCR. The sample yields 150,000 or so clones, 74% seen once. The receptor was isolated from an elderly woman with acute or convalescent COVID-19. The sequencing input was peripheral blood. V usage is TRBV6-2 or TRBV6-3 and J usage is TRBJ2-7, with 8 bases that match TRBD1. Here the CDR3 reads CASSYSMGQAYEQYF. CDR3 sequence (DNA): TGTGCCAGCAGTTACTCGATGGGACAGGCCTACGAGCAGTACTTC.